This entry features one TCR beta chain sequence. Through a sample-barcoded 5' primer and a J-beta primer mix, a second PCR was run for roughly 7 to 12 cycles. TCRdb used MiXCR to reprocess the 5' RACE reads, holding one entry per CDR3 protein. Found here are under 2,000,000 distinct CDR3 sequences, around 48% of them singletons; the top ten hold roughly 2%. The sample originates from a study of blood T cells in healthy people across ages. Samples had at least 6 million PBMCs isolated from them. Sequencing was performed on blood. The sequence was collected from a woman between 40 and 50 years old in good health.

The CDR3 DNA reads as TGTGCCACCAGTTTAAAAAGCTCTTCGGGACTACCCTTCACAGATACGCAGTATTTT. Encoded protein: CATSLKSSSGLPFTDTQYF. This chain joins TRBV24-1 and TRBJ2-3; 7 bases map to TRBD2. Losses at the gene ends were 6 bases for V and 2 bases for J; bases not matched to a gene: 19. The CDR3 length is 19 residues. Germline assignment: CDR1 KGHDR and CDR2 SFDVKD.